The 27 T cell receptor beta chains below come from one sample, sequenced in a study of response to subunit inactivated influenza vaccine. TCRdb redid the calling of the RT-PCR reads with MiXCR, one entry per CDR3 protein. The sample has about half a million distinct CDR3 sequences, approximately 24% seen once. Sample: CD4+ T cells sorted from PBMCs, taken 5 days after vaccination. These receptors originate from a man aged 45-65 years who received an inactivated influenza vaccine.

The genes are TRBV5-6 and TRBJ1-1; D may be TRBD1 (5 bases). Germline V gene data show CDR1 as SGHDT and CDR2 as YYEEEE. V was shortened by 4 bases and J by 11 bases, with 18 bases between the two germline ends. CDR3 size: 13 residues. Here the CDR3 reads CASSPPWGEQAFF. CDR3 coding DNA: TGTGCCAGCAGCCCCCCCTGGGGGGAACAGGCTTTCTTT.

There are a few counts of this clonotype. V gene TRBV18 combines with J gene TRBJ2-1; 7 positions match TRBD2. Looked up from germline, CDR1 is KGHSH and CDR2 is LQKENI. The CDR3 covers 16 residues. Trimming at V came to 3 bases and at J to 3 bases, leaving 8 bases not matched to a gene. CDR3 coding DNA: TGTGCCAGCTCACCCGAGGCGGGAGTAAGCTACAATGAGCAGTTCTTC. Translating gives CASSPEAGVSYNEQFF.

The genes are TRBV14 and TRBJ2-1; 11 bases map to TRBD2. This CDR3 is built from 17 residues. V lost 4 bases and J lost 1; bases outside the gene matches: 6. CDR1 and CDR2 (germline): SGHDN, FVKESK. The CDR3 DNA is TGTGCCAGCAGCCCTACGACTAGCGGGGCTTCCTACAATGAGCAGTTCTTC. Its translation: CASSPTTSGASYNEQFF. The whole variable domain, filled in from reference TRBV14 and TRBJ2-1, reads EAGVTQFPSHSVIEKGQTVTLRCDPISGHDNLYWYRRVMGKEIKFLLHFVKESKQDESGMPNNRFLAERTGGTYSTLKVQPAELEDSGVYFCASSPTTSGASYNEQFFGPGTRLTVL.

CDR3 region: CASSQDPGLAGVEETQYF. The CDR3 DNA follows: TGCGCCAGCAGCCAAGACCCCGGACTAGCGGGGGTTGAAGAGACCCAGTACTTC. The rearrangement joins TRBV4-3 to TRBJ2-5; 13 positions match TRBD2. Germline V lookup: CDR1 LGHNA, CDR2 YSLEER. The CDR3 is made up of 18 amino acids. V shed 0 bases, J shed 3 bases, and the junction held 7 bases outside the gene matches.

This clonotype was detected a few times. The chain has TRBV5-1 and TRBJ2-3; 9 bases are shared with TRBD2. CDR3 length: 16 amino acids. Per the germline V gene, CDR1 is SGHRS and CDR2 is YFSETQ. J lost 2 bases, V lost 5 bases, and 9 bases had no gene match. CDR3: CASSPIAGDPTDTQYF. CDR3 DNA: TGCGCCAGCAGTCCTATAGCGGGGGATCCCACAGATACGCAGTATTTT. The entire variable domain, with the rest obtained from reference TRBV5-1 and TRBJ2-3, is as follows: KAGVTQTPRYLIKTRGQQVTLSCSPISGHRSVSWYQQTPGQGLQFLFEYFSETQRNKGNFPGRFSGRQFSNSRSEMNVSTLELGDSALYLCASSPIAGDPTDTQYFGPGTRLTVL.

This clonotype appeared a few times. The J gene is TRBJ1-5, the V gene TRBV29-1; D is possibly TRBD1 (5 bases). The CDR3 runs to 12 residues. V lost 4 bases and J 7 bases, leaving 11 bases between the germline ends. Germline lookup yields CDR1 SQVTM and CDR2 ANQGSEA. CDR3 sequence (DNA): TGCAGCGTTGGGGAAGGGGCCCAGCCCCAGCATTTT. It translates to CSVGEGAQPQHF.

The chain links TRBV7-2 to TRBJ2-3; 7 bases agree with TRBD2. V gave up 5 bases and J gave up 6 bases; unmatched junction bases: 8. The CDR3 consists of 14 residues. Germline V CDR1 and CDR2: SGHTA, FQGNSA. In nucleotides, the CDR3 is TGTGCCAGCAGCGGGGCGGGACTACGCGATACGCAGTATTTT. Encoded protein: CASSGAGLRDTQYF.

This clonotype turned up a few times. This chain connects TRBV6-2 or TRBV6-3 to TRBJ2-7; maybe TRBD2 (6 bases). Germline-derived CDR1 and CDR2 are MNHEY and SVGEGT. The CDR3 loop spans 15 amino acids. V dropped 0 bases and J dropped 2 bases, with 11 bases sitting between them. CDR3 region: CASSYSATRPYEQYF. Written as DNA, the CDR3 is TGTGCCAGCAGTTACTCGGCGACTAGACCCTACGAGCAGTACTTC.

DNA of the CDR3: TGTGCCAGCAGCCAAGATATTCGAATGACAGGCTTGAACACTGAAGCTTTCTTT. This sequence encodes CASSQDIRMTGLNTEAFF. This sequence joins TRBV14 and TRBJ1-1; weak D call: TRBD1 (6 bases). Trimming shortened V by 0 bases and J by 0 bases, and 17 bases separated the two germline ends. From germline, CDR1 is SGHDN and CDR2 FVKESK. The length of the CDR3 is 18 residues.

This chain uses TRBV15 with TRBJ2-6; D gene uncertain. The CDR3 is 15 residues long. Deletions cut 3 bases from V and 4 bases from J, with 10 bases between. Germline V gene data show CDR1 as LNHNV and CDR2 as YYDKDF (reference sequence). This chain's CDR3 is CATSSLRSGANVLTF. The DNA for the CDR3 is TGTGCCACCAGCAGCCTCAGGTCCGGGGCCAACGTCCTGACTTTC.

J is TRBJ2-2 and V is TRBV7-2; 11 positions match TRBD2. Trimming cost V 6 bases and J 4 bases; bases outside gene matches: 4. The CDR3 has 15 amino acids. CDR1 is SGHTA and CDR2 is FQGNSA in the germline V gene. The CDR3 nucleotides read TGTGCCAGCAGGCCTAGCGGGGGGCTCACCGGGGAGCTGTTTTTT. This sequence encodes CASRPSGGLTGELFF.

The V gene is TRBV13, the J gene TRBJ1-6, with a weak D call TRBD1 (6 bases). This CDR3 is built from 20 residues. Trimming took off 5 bases at V and 7 bases at J, with 30 bases between the two ends. CDR1 is PRHDT and CDR2 is FYEKMQ in the germline V gene (reference sequence). DNA of the CDR3: TGTGCCAGCAGCATTAGGCCCCGATTAAAACTGGGGGCGTCGAATTCACCCCTCCACTTT. Its translation: CASSIRPRLKLGASNSPLHF.

This clonotype was found once. The rearrangement uses TRBV4-1 and TRBJ1-4, with no clear D. With 0 bases removed from V and 7 bases from J, the gap between germline ends came to 12 bases. The length of the CDR3 is 15 residues. CDR1 is MGHRA, CDR2 YSYEKL, per germline. The CDR3 DNA is TGCGCCAGCAGCCAAGATGGACGGGGAGCTGAAAAACTGTTTTTT. Translating it yields CASSQDGRGAEKLFF.

This clonotype appeared a few times. The chain combines TRBV10-1 with TRBJ2-5; either TRBD1 or TRBD2 may supply D (6 bases each). Trimming took off 3 bases at V and 2 bases at J, with 16 bases between the two ends. The germline V gene has CDR1 WNHNN and CDR2 SYGVQD (reference sequence). The CDR3 contains 16 residues. The CDR3: CASSDFPGASQETQYF. As DNA, the CDR3 is TGCGCCAGCAGTGATTTCCCGGGGGCCTCGCAAGAGACCCAGTACTTC.

This clonotype was counted between two and nine times. The gene calls are TRBV12-3 or TRBV12-4 and TRBJ1-2; 10 bases are a match to TRBD1. The CDR3 has 15 amino acids. V trimming: 4 bases; J trimming: 5 bases; junction bases outside the gene matches: 7. The CDR3 DNA reads TGTGCCAGCAGTTCTTGGACAGGGGGAGGATATGGCTACACCTTC. As protein: CASSSWTGGGYGYTF.

The V and J genes are TRBV4-2 and TRBJ2-3; D is uncertain. Trimming shortened V by 0 bases and J by 1 base, and 14 bases separated the two germline ends. The CDR3 sequence is 17 residues long. The germline CDR1 and CDR2 sequences are LGHNA and YNFKEQ. The DNA of the CDR3 is TGTGCCAGCAGCCAAGATGGGCAGGCGAGGCGCACAGATACGCAGTATTTT. Translation gives CASSQDGQARRTDTQYF.

Only a few counts were recorded for this clonotype. The chain combines TRBV7-2 with TRBJ2-3; D remains unclear. The length of the CDR3 is 15 residues. CDR1 and CDR2 (germline): SGHTA, FQGNSA. Between the trimmed V and J ends, which lost 0 bases and 4 bases, there was a span of 11 bases. The CDR3 here is CASSLASRLADTQYF. DNA of the CDR3: TGTGCCAGCAGCTTAGCTTCTAGATTGGCAGATACGCAGTATTTT.

This clonotype was recorded a few times. The chain combines TRBV7-2 with TRBJ2-1; 13 bases are a match to TRBD2. The CDR3 covers 15 residues. V shed 5 bases and J 8 bases; nucleotides not matched to a gene: 6. Germline loops: CDR1 SGHTA, CDR2 FQGNSA. The CDR3 loop reads CASSLGLAGWYEQFF. The CDR3 nucleotides are TGTGCCAGCAGCCTGGGACTAGCGGGATGGTATGAGCAGTTCTTC.

This clonotype turned up a few times. The J gene is TRBJ2-5, the V gene TRBV5-1; 7 bases align to TRBD2. Germline V gene lookup returns CDR1 SGHRS and CDR2 YFSETQ. CDR3 length: 16 amino acids. The V and J ends lost 0 bases and 5 bases, in that order; junction bases with no gene match: 10. DNA for the CDR3: TGCGCCAGCAGCTTGGTAACGGGGGGACTTGGGGAGACCCAGTACTTC. Translation gives CASSLVTGGLGETQYF.

The chain uses TRBV25-1 and TRBJ2-7; no definite D call. CDR3 length: 13 residues. Per the germline V gene, CDR1 is MGHDK and CDR2 is SYGVNS. Trimming removed 4 bases at V and 2 bases at J, with 9 bases between. CDR3 coding DNA: TGTGCCAGCAGTGTCTCGACTGCCTACGAGCAGTACTTC. Translated, it gives CASSVSTAYEQYF.

This clonotype has at least ten counts. This chain connects TRBV12-3 or TRBV12-4 to TRBJ1-5, with a tentative D call TRBD1 (5 bases). This CDR3 has 13 residues. The V end lost 4 bases, the J end lost 6 bases, and 10 bases lay between the germline ends. The CDR3, as DNA: TGTGCCAGCAGTTCCAACGGGGGTCAGCCCCAGCATTTT. Translated, it gives CASSSNGGQPQHF.

The genes are TRBV27 and TRBJ1-4, with no clear D. The CDR3 runs 13 residues. V was shortened by 6 bases and J by 7 bases, with 12 bases between the two germline ends. Germline V CDR1 and CDR2: MNHEY, SMNVEV (reference sequence). The CDR3 nucleotides are TGTGCCAGCAGCCCGTTTCAGAGTGAAAAACTGTTTTTT. Protein: CASSPFQSEKLFF.

This clonotype appeared a few times. The chain recombines TRBV25-1 with TRBJ1-5, with a tentative D call TRBD1 (5 bases). The CDR3 extends over 13 amino acids. V gave up 6 bases and J gave up 4 bases, with 10 bases separating them. CDR1 and CDR2 from the germline V gene are MGHDK and SYGVNS. CDR3 sequence reads: CASSAQGNQPQHF. CDR3 nucleotides: TGTGCCAGCAGCGCCCAGGGAAATCAGCCCCAGCATTTT.

This chain links TRBV28 with TRBJ1-2; 8 nucleotides align to TRBD1. V was pared by 8 bases and J by 4 bases, with 12 bases of the junction left unmatched. This CDR3 comprises 15 residues. Looked up from germline, CDR1 is MDHEN and CDR2 is SYDVKM. The chain's CDR3 is CASVARQGLFYGYTF. The CDR3 DNA reads TGTGCCAGCGTAGCTCGACAGGGGCTGTTCTATGGCTACACCTTC.

CDR3 bases: TGTGCCAGCAGCGCTAGGACCGCGAACACCGGGGAGCTGTTTTTT. Translating gives CASSARTANTGELFF. The gene calls are TRBV9 and TRBJ2-2, with no clear D. Germline V gene data show CDR1 as SGDLS and CDR2 as YYNGEE. The CDR3 runs 15 residues. Trimming cost V 3 bases and J 0 bases, with 9 bases left between them. Based on the CDR3 plus reference TRBV9 and TRBJ2-2, the full variable domain is DSGVTQTPKHLITATGQRVTLRCSPRSGDLSVYWYQQSLDQGLQFLIQYYNGEERAKGNILERFSAQQFPDLHSELNLSSLELGDSALYFCASSARTANTGELFFGEGSRLTVL.

This clonotype was seen many times. The junction and the germline gene differ at one end; a read error may be behind it. V usage is TRBV5-1 and J usage is TRBJ2-3; perhaps TRBD1 as D (5 bases). The CDR3 runs to 13 residues. Per the germline V gene, CDR1 is SGHRS and CDR2 is YFSETQ. As DNA, the CDR3 is TGTGCCAGCAGTTTATCAGGGACAGATACGCAGTATTTT. It codes for CASSLSGTDTQYF.

In this sample, this clonotype turned up a few times. This chain joins TRBV20-1 and TRBJ2-7, with D possibly called TRBD1 or TRBD2 (5 bases each). The CDR3 length is 13 residues. V lost 3 bases and J 2 bases, leaving 11 bases between the germline ends. In germline, CDR1 is DFQATT, CDR2 SNEGSKA (reference sequence). The CDR3 DNA is TGCAGTGCTAGCCGGGACGGAACCTACGAGCAGTACTTC. It encodes CSASRDGTYEQYF.